This paragraph covers one T cell receptor beta chain sequence. This clonotype occurred a few times. The clone's antigen remains unknown. There are no base qualities to consult, and no much larger clone falls within one base. For CDR1 and CDR2, the germline V gene lists MDHEN and SYDVKM. The CDR3, from cysteine to phenylalanine, totals 15 residues. Only CDR3 DNA is held: 45 bases, read in frame from base 1. A distance of 12 bases separates the germline ends of V and J, which lose 2 bases and 2 bases respectively. The sample comes from a study of T-cell memory formation after mild COVID-19 (dated by TCRdb to the early 2020s). Regarding the study in general: Most TCR sequence clusters were specific to one of the two donors. The cohort was made up of two young adult volunteers, one female and one male, who were previously healthy. In a couple of donors, T-cell clones that expanded and contracted after mild COVID-19 were followed by sequencing TCRalpha and TCRbeta repertoires longitudinally.

Results and caveats for the whole study, not just this receptor: The second-wave clones that peaked on day 37 were not confirmed to be SARS-CoV-2 specific. Balanced CD4/CD8 phenotypes were observed for clones contracting from day 15 to 85, whereas a bias towards CD4+ was observed for a second wave of clones expanding from day 15 to 37. Some responding clones were detected in pre-infection memory, which suggested that pre-existing cross-reactive memory T cells had joined the SARS-CoV-2 response. The study included only a couple of mild cases, and larger cohorts that include severe cases with pre-infection samples were judged to be necessary. Contracting CD4+ clones were found mainly in CM and EM memory subsets, while CD8+ clones were enriched in EMRA.

The instrument was an Illumina NovaSeq 6000. cDNA libraries for TCRalpha and TCRbeta were prepared by 5'RACE using constant-segment primers, with sample barcodes and unique molecular identifiers added. Trizol reagent was used to extract RNA from every sample. Libraries were amplified in two PCR steps, with a second sample barcode and Illumina TruSeq adapters added in the second step. The libraries were sequenced on an Illumina NovaSeq using 2 x 150 bp paired-end reads. Processing in the source paper ran as follows. The reads were demultiplexed and collapsed into UMI-guided consensus sequences using migec v1.2.7. Using mixcr v2.1.11, the UMI consensuses were aligned to TRA and TRB V and J templates and assembled into clonotypes. Expanded or contracted clonotypes were those called significant by both edgeR and NoisET, with noise models trained on biological replicates. For edgeR calls, a false discovery rate-adjusted p below 0.01 and a log2 fold-change threshold of 1 were applied. PCA with hierarchical clustering of max-normalized trajectories of the 1000 most abundant clonotypes was used as exploratory dynamics analysis. Each responding clone was given a CD4 or CD8 phenotype based on the CD4+ and CD8+ repertoires, which had been sequenced separately. The public sequencing data were trimmed at Q25 with fastp and processed into clonotypes with MiXCR by TCRdb, which kept only in-frame beta chains. Entries that share a CDR3 protein sequence are merged under the most common genes and DNA. What appears here as the V and J calls and clone size reflects TCRdb's work, not the paper's. This sample comprises 380,000 or so distinct CDR3 sequences, around 15% of them detected only once. Of the sample, around a fifth falls within the top ten clones.

Ficoll-Paque density gradient centrifugation was used to isolate PBMCs. This sequence was found in a young man who had mild COVID-19 (a few samples of this study predate the infection). The sample titles of this study are shuffled in the database, so cell type and time point are left out; the donor was told from shared clones. The chain uses TRBV28 and TRBJ1-1; the D region possibly corresponds to TRBD1 (6 bases align). The sample consisted of PBMCs or a T cell subset sorted from them (not recorded which). CDR3 protein: CASSLGGRVNTEAFF. The DNA reads as follows: TGTGCCAGCAGTTTAGGGGGGCGGGTAAACACTGAAGCTTTCTTT. Full variable domain (CDR3 extended with the reference TRBV28 and TRBJ1-1 proteins): DVKVTQSSRYLVKRTGEKVFLECVQDMDHENMFWYRQDPGLGLRLIYFSYDVKMKEKGDIPEGYSVSREKKERFSLILESASTNQTSMYLCASSLGGRVNTEAFFGQGTRLTVV.